These T cell receptor beta chains were read from a single sample in a study of technical replicates of blood from a few donors. The method was immunoSEQ multiplex PCR; TCRdb's version includes in-frame clones alone and lacks a portion of them. The sample holds tens of thousands of clones; roughly 91% are singletons and the top ten take more than 4.5%. Sequenced material: PBMCs. All receptors come from a human donor in good health. Some clones in this sample may be carry-over from other donors' samples. Both conserved end residues are part of each CDR3. Each record gives: D gene, J gene, V gene, clone size, CDR3 DNA, CDR3 protein. A D gene is named only where the DNA matches it firmly. Only part of the rows carry a size: once, few, many, or a class if the clone is expanded.

TRBD1 TRBJ2-7 TRBV14 once TGTGCCAGCAGCACATCTCCGGGACAGGGGGCCAGCGAGCAGTACTTC CASSTSPGQGASEQYF
- TRBJ1-5 TRBV2 - TGTGCCAGCAGGGCGGGCACCCAACAGCATTTT CASRAGTQQHF
- TRBJ1-1 TRBV6-1 - TGTGCCAGCAGTGCCCAGGGGAACACTGAAGCTTTCTTT CASSAQGNTEAFF
TRBD2 TRBJ2-3 TRBV5-1 once TGCGCCAGCAGCTGGACTAGCGAAAGCACAGATACGCAGTATTTT CASSWTSESTDTQYF
- TRBJ2-7 TRBV4-1 - TGCGCCAGCAGCCCGCCGGGGCAGGGGAACTACGAGCAGTACTTC CASSPPGQGNYEQYF
TRBD2 TRBJ2-2 TRBV5-6 - TGTGCCAGCACCCCGGGGACTAGCGAAAACACCGGGGAGCTGTTTTTT CASTPGTSENTGELFF
- TRBJ2-7 TRBV19 - TGTGCCAGTAGCAACGTCAGGGCTACCCACGAGCAGTACTTC CASSNVRATHEQYF
- TRBJ2-1 TRBV7-2 once TGTGCCAGCAGCTTGTGGGGGACACACAATGAGCAGTTCTTC CASSLWGTHNEQFF
- TRBJ1-2 TRBV19 - TGTGCCAGTAGTACTTACTATGGCTACACCTTC CASSTYYGYTF
- TRBJ2-4 TRBV4-1 - TGCGCCAGCAGCGACCTAACAGGTACCCTAGCCAAAAACATTCAGTACTTC CASSDLTGTLAKNIQYF
- TRBJ1-1 TRBV29-1 - TGCAGCGCCGGGGCGGGGAGGATGAACACTGAAGCTTTCTTT CSAGAGRMNTEAFF
- TRBJ2-7 TRBV7-9 - TGTGCCAGCAGCTCCTACGACACCCTCTCCTACGAGCAGTACTTC CASSSYDTLSYEQYF
- TRBJ1-1 TRBV7-9 - TGTGCCAGCAGCTTAGGAGGTGAAGCTTTCTTT CASSLGGEAFF
TRBD1 TRBJ2-1 TRBV11-2 - TGTGCCAGCAGCTTAGTCGGGACAGCTTATACCAACTCCTACAATGAGCAGTTCTTC CASSLVGTAYTNSYNEQFF
- TRBJ2-2 TRBV15 - TGTGCCACCACTCGGGTCGGTTTCACCGGGGAGCTGTTTTTT CATTRVGFTGELFF
- TRBJ1-6 TRBV5-4 - TGTGCCAGCAGCCCGGGGTTAAGTAATTCACCCCTCCACTTT CASSPGLSNSPLHF
TRBD2 TRBJ2-3 TRBV4-2 - TGTGCCAGCAGCCTCGGTAGCGGGGGGGCCACAGATACGCAGTATTTT CASSLGSGGATDTQYF
- TRBJ2-1 TRBV9 - TGTGCCAGCAGCCCCGGCGGGACGTTACCTCGCAATGAGCAGTTCTTC CASSPGGTLPRNEQFF
TRBD2 TRBJ2-3 TRBV7-9 once TGTGCCAGCAGCTTAGCTCTAGGCGGGGGGGCATTCGATACGCAGTATTTT CASSLALGGGAFDTQYF
TRBD1 TRBJ2-7 TRBV10-1 - TGCGCCAGCAGTGGAGCGACTTCGGCCTCCAGGGGGAATTACGAGCAGTACTTC CASSGATSASRGNYEQYF
- TRBJ1-1 TRBV5-6 - TGTGCCAGCAGCCGAGCCCTTGGACAGTCGAACACTGAAGCTTTCTTT CASSRALGQSNTEAFF
TRBD2 TRBJ2-1 TRBV15 few TGTGCCACCAGCAGAGTAGGTAGCGGGAGGGGGAATGAGCAGTTCTTC CATSRVGSGRGNEQFF
TRBD1 TRBJ1-2 TRBV5-4 - TGTGCCAGCAGCTTTGACAGGGTGGGCTATGGCTACACCTTC CASSFDRVGYGYTF
- TRBJ2-7 TRBV9 - TGTGCCAGCAGCGTAGTTCAGGGGTCGGGCGAGCAGTACTTC CASSVVQGSGEQYF
- TRBJ2-7 TRBV2 few TGTGCCAGCAGTGGAGAACCCTACGAGCAGTACTTC CASSGEPYEQYF
- TRBJ1-6 TRBV2 - TGTGCCAGCAGTGTTCTCCGGGAAAATTCACCCCTCCACTTT CASSVLRENSPLHF